Presented here are 2 T cell receptor beta chains from one specimen sequenced in a study of blood T cell repertoires in COVID-19. Method: immunoSEQ multiplex PCR; TCRdb's copy keeps in-frame clones and lacks some. This sample has under 300,000 clones, with around four fifths found just once. Sequencing input: peripheral blood. These receptors were taken from a man aged 60 to 75 who had recovered from COVID-19.

In the case of this clone: One end of the junction does not line up with germline, which may come from a read error. The chain has TRBV7-9 and TRBJ2-1; 7 positions agree with TRBD1. The CDR3 extends over 13 amino acids. Looked up from germline, CDR1 is SEHNR and CDR2 is FQNEAQ (reference sequence). CDR3 amino acids: CASNLPQGDEQFF. CDR3 DNA: TGTGCCAGCAACTTACCCCAGGGGGATGAGCAGTTCTTC. Full variable domain (rest looked up from reference TRBV7-9 and TRBJ2-1): DTGVSQNPRHKITKRGQNVTFRCDPISEHNRLYWYRQTLGQGPEFLTYFQNEAQLEKSRLLSDRFSAERPKGSFSTLEIQRTEQGDSAMYLCASNLPQGDEQFFGPGTRLTVL.

CDR3 nucleotide sequence: TGTGCCAGTAGTGGGGCGGACTATGGCTACACCTTC. Translated, it gives CASSGADYGYTF. The chain has TRBV19 and TRBJ1-2, with a possible D match to TRBD1 (5 bases). V lost 5 bases and J 3 bases, leaving 7 bases between the germline ends. Germline V CDR1 and CDR2: LNHDA, SQIVND (reference sequence). The CDR3 runs to 12 residues.